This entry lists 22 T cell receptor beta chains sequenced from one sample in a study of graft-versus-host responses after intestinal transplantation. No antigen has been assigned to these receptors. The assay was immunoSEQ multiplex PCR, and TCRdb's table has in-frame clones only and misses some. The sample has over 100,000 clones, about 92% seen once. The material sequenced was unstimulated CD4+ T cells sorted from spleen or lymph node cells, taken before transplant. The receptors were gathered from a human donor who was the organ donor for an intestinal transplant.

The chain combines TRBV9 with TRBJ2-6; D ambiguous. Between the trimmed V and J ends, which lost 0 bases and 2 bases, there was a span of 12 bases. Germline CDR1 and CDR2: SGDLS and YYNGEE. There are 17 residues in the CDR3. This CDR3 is CASSVVWKGAGANVLTF. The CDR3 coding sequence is TGTGCCAGCAGCGTAGTGTGGAAAGGAGCTGGGGCCAACGTCCTGACTTTC.

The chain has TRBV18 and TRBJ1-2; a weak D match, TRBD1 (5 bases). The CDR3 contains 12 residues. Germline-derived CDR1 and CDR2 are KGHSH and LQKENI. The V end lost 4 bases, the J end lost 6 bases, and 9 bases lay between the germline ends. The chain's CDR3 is CASSLQGNGYTF. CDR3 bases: TGTGCCAGCTCACTCCAGGGAAATGGCTACACCTTC.

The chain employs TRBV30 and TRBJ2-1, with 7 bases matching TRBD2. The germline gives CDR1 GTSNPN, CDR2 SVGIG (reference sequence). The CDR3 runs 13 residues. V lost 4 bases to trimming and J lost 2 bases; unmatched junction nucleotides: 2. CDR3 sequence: CAWKAGAYNEQFF. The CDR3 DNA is TGTGCCTGGAAGGCGGGGGCCTACAATGAGCAGTTCTTC.

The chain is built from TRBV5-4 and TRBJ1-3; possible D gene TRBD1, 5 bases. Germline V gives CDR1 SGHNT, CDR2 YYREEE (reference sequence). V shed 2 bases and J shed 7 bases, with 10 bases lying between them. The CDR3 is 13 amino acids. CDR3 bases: TGTGCCAGCAGCTTCCAGGGCGACAACACCATATATTTT. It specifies CASSFQGDNTIYF.

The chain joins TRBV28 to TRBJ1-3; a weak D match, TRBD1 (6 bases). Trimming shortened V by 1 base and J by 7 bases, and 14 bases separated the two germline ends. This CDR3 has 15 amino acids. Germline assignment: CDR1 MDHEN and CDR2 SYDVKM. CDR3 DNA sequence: TGTGCCAGCAGTTTATCAGGGGAGAGAGGGAACACCATATATTTT. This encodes CASSLSGERGNTIYF.

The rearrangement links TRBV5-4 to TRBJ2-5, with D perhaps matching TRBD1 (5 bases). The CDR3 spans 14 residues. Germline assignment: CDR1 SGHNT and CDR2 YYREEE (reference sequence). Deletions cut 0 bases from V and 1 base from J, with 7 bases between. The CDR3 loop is CASSLAGSQETQYF. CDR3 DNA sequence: TGTGCCAGCAGCTTGGCAGGGTCCCAAGAGACCCAGTACTTC. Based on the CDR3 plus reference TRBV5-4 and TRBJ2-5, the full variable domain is ETGVTQSPTHLIKTRGQQVTLRCSSQSGHNTVSWYQQALGQGPQFIFQYYREEENGRGNFPPRFSGLQFPNYSSELNVNALELDDSALYLCASSLAGSQETQYFGPGTRLLVL.

The CDR3, as DNA: TGCGCCAGCAGCTTCAAGGGCCCCTACGAGCAGTACTTC. Its protein product is CASSFKGPYEQYF. The chain uses TRBV5-1 and TRBJ2-7, with unresolved D. From germline, CDR1 is SGHRS and CDR2 YFSETQ. The CDR3 is made up of 13 amino acids. Trimming removed 2 bases from V and 2 bases from J, with 8 bases in between. Supplemented by reference TRBV5-1 and TRBJ2-7, the full variable domain reads KAGVTQTPRYLIKTRGQQVTLSCSPISGHRSVSWYQQTPGQGLQFLFEYFSETQRNKGNFPGRFSGRQFSNSRSEMNVSTLELGDSALYLCASSFKGPYEQYFGPGTRLTVT.

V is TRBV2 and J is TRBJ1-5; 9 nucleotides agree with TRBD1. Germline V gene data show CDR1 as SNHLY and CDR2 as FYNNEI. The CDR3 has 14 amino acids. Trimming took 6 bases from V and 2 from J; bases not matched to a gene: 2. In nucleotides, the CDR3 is TGTGCCAGCAGCCGACAGGGGGGCAATCAGCCCCAGCATTTT. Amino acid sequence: CASSRQGGNQPQHF.

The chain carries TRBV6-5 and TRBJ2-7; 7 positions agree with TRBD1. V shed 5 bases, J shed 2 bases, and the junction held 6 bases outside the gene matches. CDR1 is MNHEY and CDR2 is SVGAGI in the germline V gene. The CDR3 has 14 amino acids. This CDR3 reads CASSPRTGAYEQYF. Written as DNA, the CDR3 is TGTGCCAGCAGTCCGCGGACAGGAGCCTACGAGCAGTACTTC.

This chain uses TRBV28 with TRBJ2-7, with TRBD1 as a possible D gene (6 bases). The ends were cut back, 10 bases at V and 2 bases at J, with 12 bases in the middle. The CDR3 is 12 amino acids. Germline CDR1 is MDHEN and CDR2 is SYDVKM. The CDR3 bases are TGTGCCACAAGGGACACTACCTACGAGCAGTACTTC. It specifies CATRDTTYEQYF.

The CDR3 protein is CASSSDRGAETQYF. The CDR3 DNA reads TGTGCCAGCAGTTCTGACAGGGGAGCAGAGACCCAGTACTTC. This chain uses TRBV28 with TRBJ2-5; 8 bases agree with TRBD1. Germline lookup yields CDR1 MDHEN and CDR2 SYDVKM. CDR3 length: 14 residues. Unmatched junction bases numbered 5, after V lost 4 bases and J lost 4 bases.

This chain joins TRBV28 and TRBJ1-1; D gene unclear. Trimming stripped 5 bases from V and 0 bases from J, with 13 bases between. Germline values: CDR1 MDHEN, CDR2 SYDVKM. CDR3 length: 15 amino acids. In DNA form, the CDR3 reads TGTGCCAGCAGTCGTTCCTGGATTATGAACACTGAAGCTTTCTTT. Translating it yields CASSRSWIMNTEAFF.

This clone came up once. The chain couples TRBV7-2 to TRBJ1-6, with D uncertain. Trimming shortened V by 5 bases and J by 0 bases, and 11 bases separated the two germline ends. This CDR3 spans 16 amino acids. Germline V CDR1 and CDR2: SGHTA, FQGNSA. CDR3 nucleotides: TGTGCCAGCAGCCAAACATTGAGCTCCTATAATTCACCCCTCCACTTT. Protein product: CASSQTLSSYNSPLHF.

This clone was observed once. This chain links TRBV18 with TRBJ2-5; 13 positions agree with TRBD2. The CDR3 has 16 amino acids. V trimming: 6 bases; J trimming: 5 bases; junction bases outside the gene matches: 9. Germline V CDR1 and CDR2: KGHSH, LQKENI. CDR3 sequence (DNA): TGTGCCAGCTCTCCCGGACTAGCGGGAGTCGGCGAGACCCAGTACTTC. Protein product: CASSPGLAGVGETQYF. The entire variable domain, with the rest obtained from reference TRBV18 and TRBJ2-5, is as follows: NAGVMQNPRHLVRRRGQEARLRCSPMKGHSHVYWYRQLPEEGLKFMVYLQKENIIDESGMPKERFSAEFPKEGPSILRIQQVVRGDSAAYFCASSPGLAGVGETQYFGPGTRLLVL.

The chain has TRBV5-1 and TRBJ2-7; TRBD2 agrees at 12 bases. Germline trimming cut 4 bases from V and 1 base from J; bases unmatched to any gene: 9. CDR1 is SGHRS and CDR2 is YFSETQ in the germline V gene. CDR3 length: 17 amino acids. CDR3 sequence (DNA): TGCGCCAGCAGCCCTGGACTAGCGGGACTATTATCCTACGAGCAGTACTTC. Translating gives CASSPGLAGLLSYEQYF. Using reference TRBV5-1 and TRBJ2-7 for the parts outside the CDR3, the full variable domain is KAGVTQTPRYLIKTRGQQVTLSCSPISGHRSVSWYQQTPGQGLQFLFEYFSETQRNKGNFPGRFSGRQFSNSRSEMNVSTLELGDSALYLCASSPGLAGLLSYEQYFGPGTRLTVT.

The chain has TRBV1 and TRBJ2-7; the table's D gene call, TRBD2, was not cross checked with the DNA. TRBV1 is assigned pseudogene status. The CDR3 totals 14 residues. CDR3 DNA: TGCACCAGCAGCCGGATAGCTTTCCCCTACGAGCAGTACTTC. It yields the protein CTSSRIAFPYEQYF.

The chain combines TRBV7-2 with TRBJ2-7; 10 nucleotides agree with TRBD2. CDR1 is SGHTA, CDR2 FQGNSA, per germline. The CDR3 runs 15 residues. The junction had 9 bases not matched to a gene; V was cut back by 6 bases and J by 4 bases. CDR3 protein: CASRGRIAGGYEQYF. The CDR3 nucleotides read TGTGCCAGCAGAGGACGAATAGCGGGAGGTTACGAGCAGTACTTC. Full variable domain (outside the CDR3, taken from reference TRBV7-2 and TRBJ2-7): GAGVSQSPSNKVTEKGKDVELRCDPISGHTALYWYRQSLGQGLEFLIYFQGNSAPDKSGLPSDRFSAERTGGSVSTLTIQRTQQEDSAVYLCASRGRIAGGYEQYFGPGTRLTVT.

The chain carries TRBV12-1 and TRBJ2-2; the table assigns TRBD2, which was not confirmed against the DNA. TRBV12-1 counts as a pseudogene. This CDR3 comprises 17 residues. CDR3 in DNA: TGTGCCAGCAGCTTTGCCCTAGCCGTGGCGGGACCCGGGGAGCTGTTTTTT. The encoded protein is CASSFALAVAGPGELFF.

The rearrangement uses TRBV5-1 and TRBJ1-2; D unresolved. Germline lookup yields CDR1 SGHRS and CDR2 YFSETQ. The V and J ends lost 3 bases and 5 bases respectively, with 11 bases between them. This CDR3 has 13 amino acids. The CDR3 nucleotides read TGCGCCAGCAGCTCACCCGGAAAGTATGGCTACACCTTC. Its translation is CASSSPGKYGYTF.

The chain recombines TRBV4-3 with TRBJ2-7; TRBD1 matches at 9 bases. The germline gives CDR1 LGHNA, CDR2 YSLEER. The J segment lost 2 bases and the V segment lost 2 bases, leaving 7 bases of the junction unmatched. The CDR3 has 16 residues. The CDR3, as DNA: TGCGCCAGCAGCCAACAGGCACAGGGGGCCGCCTACGAGCAGTACTTC. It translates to CASSQQAQGAAYEQYF.

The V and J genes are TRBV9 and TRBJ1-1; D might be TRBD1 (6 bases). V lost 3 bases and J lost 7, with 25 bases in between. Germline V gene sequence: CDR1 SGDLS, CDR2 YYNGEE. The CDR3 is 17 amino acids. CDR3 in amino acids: CASSGRDRIGRLDEAFF. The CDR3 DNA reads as TGTGCCAGCAGCGGCCGCGACAGGATCGGCCGCCTGGATGAAGCTTTCTTT.

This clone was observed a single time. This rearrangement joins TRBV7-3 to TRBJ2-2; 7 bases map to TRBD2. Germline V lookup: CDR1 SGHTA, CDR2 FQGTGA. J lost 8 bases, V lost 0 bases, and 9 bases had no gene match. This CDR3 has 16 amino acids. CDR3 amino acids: CASSLTPGGWGGELFF. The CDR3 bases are TGTGCCAGCAGCTTAACCCCGGGAGGTTGGGGTGGGGAGCTGTTTTTT.